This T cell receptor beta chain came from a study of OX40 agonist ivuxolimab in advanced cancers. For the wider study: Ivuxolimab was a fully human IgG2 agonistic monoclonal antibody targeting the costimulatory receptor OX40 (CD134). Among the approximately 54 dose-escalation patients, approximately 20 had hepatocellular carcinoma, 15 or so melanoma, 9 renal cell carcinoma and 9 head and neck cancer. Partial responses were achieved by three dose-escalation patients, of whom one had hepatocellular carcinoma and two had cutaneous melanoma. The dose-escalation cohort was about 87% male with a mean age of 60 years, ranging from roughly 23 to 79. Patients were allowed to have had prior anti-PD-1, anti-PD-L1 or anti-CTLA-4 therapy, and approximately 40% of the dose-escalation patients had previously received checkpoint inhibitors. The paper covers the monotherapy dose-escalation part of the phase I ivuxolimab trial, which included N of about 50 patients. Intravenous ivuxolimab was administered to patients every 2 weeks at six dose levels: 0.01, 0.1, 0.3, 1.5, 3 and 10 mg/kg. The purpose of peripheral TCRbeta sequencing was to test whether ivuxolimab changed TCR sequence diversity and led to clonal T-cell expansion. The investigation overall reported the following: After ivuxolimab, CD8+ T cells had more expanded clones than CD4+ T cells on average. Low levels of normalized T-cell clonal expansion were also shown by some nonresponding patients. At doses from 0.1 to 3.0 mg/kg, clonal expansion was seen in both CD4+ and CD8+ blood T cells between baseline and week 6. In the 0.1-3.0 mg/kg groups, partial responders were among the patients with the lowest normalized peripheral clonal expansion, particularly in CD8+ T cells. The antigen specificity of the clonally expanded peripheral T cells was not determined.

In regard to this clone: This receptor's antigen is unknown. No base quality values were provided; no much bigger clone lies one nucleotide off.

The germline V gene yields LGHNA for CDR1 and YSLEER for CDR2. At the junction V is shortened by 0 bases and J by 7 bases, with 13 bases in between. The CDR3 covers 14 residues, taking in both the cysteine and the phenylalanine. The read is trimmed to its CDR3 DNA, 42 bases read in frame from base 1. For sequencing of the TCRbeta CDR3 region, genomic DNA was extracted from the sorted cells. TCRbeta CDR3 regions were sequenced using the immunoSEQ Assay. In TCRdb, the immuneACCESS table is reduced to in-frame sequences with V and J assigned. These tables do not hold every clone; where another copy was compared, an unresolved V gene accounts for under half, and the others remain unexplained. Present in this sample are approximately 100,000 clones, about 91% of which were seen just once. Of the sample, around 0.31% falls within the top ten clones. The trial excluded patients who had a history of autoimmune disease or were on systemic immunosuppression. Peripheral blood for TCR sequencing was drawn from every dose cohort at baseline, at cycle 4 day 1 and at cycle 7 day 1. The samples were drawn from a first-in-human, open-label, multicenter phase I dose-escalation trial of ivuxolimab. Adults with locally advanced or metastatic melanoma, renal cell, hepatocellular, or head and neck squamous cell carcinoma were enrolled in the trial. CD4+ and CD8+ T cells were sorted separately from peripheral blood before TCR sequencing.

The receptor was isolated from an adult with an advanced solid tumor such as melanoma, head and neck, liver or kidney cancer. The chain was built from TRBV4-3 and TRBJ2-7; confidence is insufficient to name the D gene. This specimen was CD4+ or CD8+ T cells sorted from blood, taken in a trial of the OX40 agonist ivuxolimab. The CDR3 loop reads CASSQEWGSLEQYF. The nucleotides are TGCGCCAGCAGCCAAGAATGGGGTAGCCTTGAGCAGTACTTC.